Following are 15 T cell receptor beta chains from one sample sequenced in a study of blood T cell repertoires in COVID-19. Data came from immunoSEQ multiplex PCR; TCRdb stores just in-frame clones and leaves some out. The sample has over 200,000 clones, 92% seen once. Sequenced material: peripheral blood. Receptors originate from a man in his 60s with COVID-19, enrolled during active disease.

The V gene is TRBV7-3, the J gene TRBJ1-2; weak D call: TRBD1 (5 bases). V shed 2 bases and J shed 3 bases, with 13 bases lying between them. CDR1 is SGHTA, CDR2 FQGTGA, per germline. The CDR3 extends over 15 amino acids. CDR3 sequence reads: CASSLVGGPYYGYTF. The CDR3 coding sequence is TGTGCCAGCAGCTTAGTGGGGGGTCCCTACTATGGCTACACCTTC. The full variable domain, its missing parts supplied by reference TRBV7-3 and TRBJ1-2, is GAGVSQTPSNKVTEKGKYVELRCDPISGHTALYWYRQSLGQGPEFLIYFQGTGAADDSGLPNDRFFAVRPEGSVSTLKIQRTERGDSAVYLCASSLVGGPYYGYTFGSGTRLTVV.

The rearrangement uses TRBV9 and TRBJ1-1; 7 bases are shared with TRBD1. The CDR3 loop spans 14 amino acids. The junction had 6 bases not matched to a gene; V was cut back by 0 bases and J by 7 bases. Germline V lookup: CDR1 SGDLS, CDR2 YYNGEE. The CDR3 DNA reads as TGTGCCAGCAGCGTAGGGGTAGGGGGCCGTGAAGCTTTCTTT. Amino acids: CASSVGVGGREAFF. The variable domain in full, with the rest retrieved from reference TRBV9 and TRBJ1-1, is DSGVTQTPKHLITATGQRVTLRCSPRSGDLSVYWYQQSLDQGLQFLIQYYNGEERAKGNILERFSAQQFPDLHSELNLSSLELGDSALYFCASSVGVGGREAFFGQGTRLTVV.

The rearrangement joins TRBV19 to TRBJ2-7; D possibly corresponds to TRBD1 (5 bases). The CDR3 has 15 residues. V dropped 3 bases and J dropped 1 base, with 13 bases sitting between them. CDR1 is LNHDA and CDR2 is SQIVND in the germline V gene (reference sequence). This CDR3 reads CASSIGRRASYEQYF. CDR3 nucleotide sequence: TGTGCCAGTAGTATCGGGCGCAGGGCATCCTACGAGCAGTACTTC. Supplemented by reference TRBV19 and TRBJ2-7, the full variable domain reads DGGITQSPKYLFRKEGQNVTLSCEQNLNHDAMYWYRQDPGQGLRLIYYSQIVNDFQKGDIAEGYSVSREKKESFPLTVTSAQKNPTAFYLCASSIGRRASYEQYFGPGTRLTVT.

This chain links TRBV19 with TRBJ1-2, with 7 bases that match TRBD1. The length of the CDR3 is 15 residues. CDR1 is LNHDA and CDR2 is SQIVND in the germline V gene (reference sequence). The V gene end was trimmed by 0 bases and the J gene end by 4 bases; junction bases not matched to a gene: 5. The CDR3, as DNA: TGTGCCAGTAGTATAGAGAACAGGGGAAGCTATGGCTACACCTTC. Translation: CASSIENRGSYGYTF.

This sequence joins TRBV28 and TRBJ1-5, with a possible D match to TRBD1 (6 bases). The germline gives CDR1 MDHEN, CDR2 SYDVKM. Trimming stripped 2 bases from V and 3 bases from J, with 11 bases between. The CDR3 loop spans 15 amino acids. In DNA, the CDR3 is TGTGCCAGCAGTTTAGTCCAGGGGACCAATCAGCCCCAGCATTTT. It encodes CASSLVQGTNQPQHF.

This chain uses TRBV15 with TRBJ1-5; TRBD1 matches at 11 bases. This CDR3 is 18 amino acids long. V trimming: 4 bases; J trimming: 6 bases; junction bases outside the gene matches: 14. Germline V CDR1 and CDR2: LNHNV, YYDKDF (reference sequence). CDR3 DNA sequence: TGTGCCACCAGCAAAGCGACTCTCGGACAGGGGGCAAGTCAGCCCCAGCATTTT. This codes for CATSKATLGQGASQPQHF.

The J gene is TRBJ1-2, the V gene TRBV7-2; 9 positions match TRBD1. V lost 5 bases to trimming and J lost 8 bases; unmatched junction nucleotides: 15. The germline CDR1 and CDR2 sequences are SGHTA and FQGNSA. CDR3 length: 16 amino acids. The CDR3 DNA reads as TGTGCCAGCAGCCCTCCGCCGGGACAGGGAACGAGAGGCTACACCTTC. Protein sequence: CASSPPPGQGTRGYTF.

This chain joins TRBV10-3 and TRBJ1-1; TRBD1 might be the D (5 bases). The germline gives CDR1 ENHRY, CDR2 SYGVKD. There are 15 residues in the CDR3. The ends were cut back, 7 bases at V and 1 base at J, with 16 bases in the middle. The CDR3, as DNA: TGTGCCATCACCCACTCCGACAGACCGAACACTGAAGCTTTCTTT. It is translated as CAITHSDRPNTEAFF.

V and J are TRBV11-3 and TRBJ2-3; 8 bases line up with TRBD1. Germline V gene lookup returns CDR1 SGHNT and CDR2 YENEEA. Trimming at V came to 6 bases and at J to 2 bases, leaving 7 bases not matched to a gene. The CDR3 consists of 15 residues. CDR3 sequence: CASSLTGALTDTQYF. CDR3 sequence (DNA): TGTGCCAGCAGTCTGACAGGGGCCCTCACAGATACGCAGTATTTT. The entire variable domain, with the rest obtained from reference TRBV11-3 and TRBJ2-3, is as follows: EAGVVQSPRYKIIEKKQPVAFWCNPISGHNTLYWYLQNLGQGPELLIRYENEEAVDDSQLPKDRFSAERLKGVDSTLKIQPAELGDSAVYLCASSLTGALTDTQYFGPGTRLTVL.

A remark on this clone: A read error may account for a junction end that differs from germline. The chain links TRBV5-1 to TRBJ2-7, with 7 positions matching TRBD2. CDR3 length: 13 amino acids. The germline CDR1 and CDR2 sequences are SGHRS and YFSETQ. Written as DNA, the CDR3 is TGCGCCCGCAGCGGTGGGGGGGGCTACGAGCAGTACTTC. Encoded protein: CARSGGGGYEQYF.

V gene TRBV2 combines with J gene TRBJ1-1, with no clear D. This CDR3 is 15 amino acids long. The V gene's germline CDR1 is SNHLY and CDR2 FYNNEI. With 4 bases removed from V and 4 bases from J, the gap between germline ends came to 16 bases. The CDR3 reads CASSGPRVGGTEAFF. Written as DNA, the CDR3 is TGTGCCAGCAGTGGGCCCCGGGTTGGCGGCACTGAAGCTTTCTTT.

This clone appeared once. The rearrangement uses TRBV28 and TRBJ2-7; 10 bases align to TRBD2. The CDR3 has 15 amino acids. Trimming took 3 bases from V and 5 from J; bases not matched to a gene: 7. In germline, CDR1 is MDHEN, CDR2 SYDVKM. DNA for the CDR3: TGTGCCAGCAGTTTTTTGTTAGCGGGGGGCCACGAGCAGTACTTC. It is translated as CASSFLLAGGHEQYF.

CDR3 nucleotide sequence: TGTGCCAGCAGCCAAGGTCTAGCCCGAGGCTACACCTTC. Amino acid sequence: CASSQGLARGYTF. The V gene is TRBV3-1 (or the pseudogene TRBV3-2), the J gene TRBJ1-2, with D hard to call. The CDR3 extends over 13 amino acids. Germline CDR1 reads LGHDT; CDR2 reads YNNKEL (reference sequence). The V gene lost 1 base and the J gene lost 8 bases, with 11 bases spanning the gap.

The V and J genes are TRBV7-9 and TRBJ2-3, with TRBD1 as a possible D gene (6 bases). Germline CDR1 SEHNR, CDR2 FQNEAQ (reference sequence). The CDR3 totals 13 residues. Trimming removed 8 bases from V and 0 bases from J, with 9 bases in between. CDR3 DNA: TGTGCCAGCGTAGGGGGTAGCACAGATACGCAGTATTTT. Its translation is CASVGGSTDTQYF.

This clone was detected only once. The chain carries TRBV19 and TRBJ2-1, with a weak D call TRBD1 (8 bases). The germline CDR1 and CDR2 sequences are LNHDA and SQIVND (reference sequence). V was trimmed by 3 bases and J by 3 bases, leaving 15 bases between them. The CDR3 is 16 amino acids. CDR3 protein: CASSINTGGVYNEQFF. For the CDR3, the DNA is TGTGCCAGTAGTATTAATACAGGGGGGGTCTACAATGAGCAGTTCTTC.